Listed below are T cell receptor beta chains from one sample, sequenced in a study of tumor and adjacent non-tumor tissue in lung cancer. TCRdb called the multiplex PCR reads again in MiXCR, with one record for every CDR3 protein. This table holds about 200,000 distinct CDR3 sequences, about 76% found once. Sequencing was performed on lung tumor tissue. Receptor source: a man in his sixties with non-small cell lung cancer. Both conserved end residues are part of each CDR3. D genes are given only for firm matches. Not all rows give a size; the values are once, few, many and, for expanded clones, a class.

size	D	V	J	CDR3	DNA
few	NA	TRBV11-2	TRBJ2-5	CASTQRRLETQYF	TGTGCCAGCACGCAGCGGAGGTTAGAAACCCAGTACTTC
NA	NA	TRBV11-1	TRBJ1-1	CARSTGTVNTEAFF	TGTGCCAGGAGTACTGGTACAGTGAACACTGAAGCTTTCTTT
NA	NA	TRBV6-6	TRBJ2-7	CASSPKAGSNEQYF	TGTGCCAGCAGCCCCAAGGCAGGGAGCAACGAGCAGTACTTC
many	TRBD2	TRBV11-2	TRBJ2-1	CASRGGSGGSYNEQFF	TGTGCCAGCAGAGGGGGAAGCGGGGGGTCCTACAATGAGCAGTTCTTC
NA	TRBD2	TRBV12-3/TRBV12-4	TRBJ2-3	CASSWTSGIPADTQYF	TGTGCCAGCAGTTGGACTAGCGGGATCCCCGCAGATACGCAGTATTTT
many	TRBD1	TRBV6-5	TRBJ1-2	CASSLTGGPLYGYTF	TGTGCCAGCAGTTTAACAGGGGGACCGCTCTATGGCTACACCTTC
NA	NA	TRBV4-1	TRBJ1-2	CASSPASTCFGYTF	TGCGCCAGCAGCCCGGCCAGCACCTGTTTCGGCTACACCTTT
NA	NA	TRBV20-1	TRBJ1-5	CIASFGGNSNQPQHF	TGCATTGCTAGTTTTGGCGGGAATAGCAATCAGCCCCAGCATTTT
once	NA	TRBV20-1	TRBJ1-6	CSAIEGPIFPLHF	TGCAGTGCTATAGAGGGGCCCATCTTCCCCCTCCACTTT
NA	NA	TRBV4-3	TRBJ2-3	CTSSQDRQNTQYF	TGCACCAGCAGCCAAGATCGGCAGAATACGCAGTATTTT
NA	TRBD2	TRBV11-3	TRBJ2-1	CDSSQGLAGGGQFF	TGTGACAGCAGCCAGGGGCTAGCGGGGGGTGGGCAGTTCTTC
NA	NA	TRBV25-1	TRBJ1-6	CASEVGPDSPLHF	TGTGCCAGCGAGGTGGGACCGGATTCACCCCTCCACTTT
NA	NA	TRBV4-3	TRBJ1-5	CASSQDFPWLVGGQDTQHF	TGCGCCAGCAGCCAAGATTTCCCTTGGCTAGTGGGAGGGCAAGATACGCAGCATTTT
NA	TRBD2	TRBV7-8	TRBJ2-7	CARSSASGRLLEQCF	TGTGCCAGGAGCTCCGCTAGCGGGAGACTCCTCGAGCAGTGCTTC
NA	NA	TRBV15	TRBJ1-1	CATSPRVGTEAFF	TGTGCCACCAGCCCTCGAGTGGGCACTGAAGCTTTCTTT
NA	NA	TRBV20-1	TRBJ1-4	CSASRDTNEKLFF	TGCAGTGCGTCCCGGGACACTAATGAAAAACTGTTTTTT
NA	NA	TRBV11-2	TRBJ1-2	CASGFPPGHGANYGYTF	TGTGCCAGCGGCTTCCCACCGGGACACGGGGCTAACTATGGCTACACCTTC
NA	NA	TRBV4-1	TRBJ2-5	CASSQDEILETQYF	TGCGCCAGCAGCCAAGACGAAATCTTGGAGACCCAGTACTTC
many	TRBD1	TRBV12-3/TRBV12-4	TRBJ1-4	CASSSSDRINEKLFF	TGTGCCAGCAGCTCATCGGACAGGATAAATGAAAAACTGTTTTTT
NA	NA	TRBV29-1	TRBJ1-1	CSVAVGPDTEALF	TGCAGCGTTGCAGTAGGACCGGACACTGAAGCTTTATTT
NA	NA	TRBV6-5	TRBJ2-3	CASLAGRTYTQYF	TGTGCCAGCCTAGCAGGTCGCACATATACGCAGTATTTT
NA	NA	TRBV11-2	TRBJ2-7	CASSLDQSNSHPYEQYF	TGTGCCAGCAGCTTGGATCAATCCAATTCGCACCCCTACGAGCAGTACTTC
NA	TRBD2	TRBV6-5	TRBJ2-7	CASSYHWGGDYEQCF	TGTGCCAGCAGTTACCACTGGGGCGGGGACTATGAGCAGTGCTTC
NA	TRBD2	TRBV4-3	TRBJ2-7	CASSQELAGGSISYERYF	TGCGCCAGCAGCCAAGAACTAGCGGGAGGTTCAATCTCCTACGAGCGGTACTTC
NA	TRBD2	TRBV11-3	TRBJ2-1	CASSTSGRYNVQFF	TGTGCCAGCAGCACGAGCGGGAGGTACAATGTGCAATTCTTC
NA	NA	TRBV29-1	TRBJ2-3	CSADGGQGTNTQYF	TGCAGCGCTGACGGGGGGCAGGGCACAAATACGCAGTATTTT
NA	NA	TRBV11-1	TRBJ2-2	CASSQLVGATGELLF	TGTGCCAGCAGCCAACTAGTTGGCGCCACCGGGGAGCTGCTTTTT
NA	NA	TRBV20-1	TRBJ1-5	CSAMDSDQPQHF	TGCAGTGCTATGGATAGCGACCAGCCCCAGCATTTT
NA	NA	TRBV20-1	TRBJ2-3	CSATSRHTDTQYF	TGCAGTGCTACTAGCAGACACACAGATACGCAGTATTTT
NA	TRBD1	TRBV20-1	TRBJ2-5	CRAPKTGMQGTQYF	TGCAGAGCTCCTAAGACAGGGATGCAAGGGACCCAGTACTTC
NA	NA	TRBV13	TRBJ2-5	CASSLSLVETQYF	TGTGCCAGCAGCTTATCACTTGTCGAGACCCAGTACTTC
NA	NA	TRBV20-1	TRBJ1-2	CSARYIGDYGYTF	TGCAGTGCTAGATATATAGGGGACTATGGCTACACCTTC
NA	NA	TRBV7-9	TRBJ2-3	CASSLGADSTDTHYF	TGTGCTAGCAGCTTAGGGGCAGATAGCACAGATACGCATTATTTT
many	NA	TRBV20-1	TRBJ2-1	CSARFEGRNEQFF	TGCAGTGCTAGATTTGAGGGGAGGAATGAGCAGTTCTTC
NA	NA	TRBV30	TRBJ1-2	CAWNVRRALDYTF	TGTGCCTGGAATGTAAGGCGAGCCCTTGACTACACCTTC
NA	NA	TRBV20-1	TRBJ2-3	CSASAQLLNRPQYF	TGCAGTGCTAGTGCCCAGCTCCTCAATCGGCCCCAGTATTTT
NA	TRBD1	TRBV20-1	TRBJ2-6	CSAPTGAWANVLTF	TGCAGTGCTCCGACAGGGGCTTGGGCCAACGTTCTGACTTTC
NA	NA	TRBV11-2	TRBJ2-7	CANRKGVEQYF	TGCGCCAACAGGAAAGGGGTCGAGCAGTACTTC
NA	NA	TRBV11-2	TRBJ1-5	CASNSRHGQPQHF	TGTGCCAGCAACAGTAGACATGGTCAGCCCCAGCATTTT
NA	TRBD1	TRBV20-1	TRBJ1-5	CSARVGGQVGNHPQHF	TGCAGTGCTAGAGTTGGGGGACAGGTTGGCAATCATCCCCAGCATTTT
once	NA	TRBV29-1	TRBJ2-1	CSVDRLRLDNNERFF	TGCAGCGTTGACCGACTTAGGCTCGACAACAACGAGCGGTTCTTC
NA	NA	TRBV6-5	TRBJ2-7	CASSYSTAGRRYGQYF	TGTGCCAGCAGTTACTCTACCGCGGGACGCCGCTACGGGCAGTACTTC
NA	NA	TRBV4-3	TRBJ1-2	CATSPSGEGGYTF	TGCGCCACCAGCCCCTCTGGGGAAGGTGGCTACACCTTC
many	TRBD1	TRBV6-1	TRBJ1-5	CASSGQGGGNQPQHF	TGTGCCAGCAGTGGTCAGGGGGGTGGCAATCAGCCCCAGCATTTT
NA	TRBD2	TRBV11-3	TRBJ2-6	CASIPTSGGATVANVLTF	TGTGCCAGCATTCCAACTAGCGGGGGAGCCACTGTGGCCAACGTCCTGACGTTC
many	NA	TRBV20-1	TRBJ1-1	CSAADGHEAFF	TGCAGTGCGGCGGACGGGCATGAAGCTTTCTTT
NA	TRBD1	TRBV11-3	TRBJ1-1	CASSTRTGENFMNTEVFF	TGTGCAAGCAGCACGCGGACAGGGGAAAACTTCATGAACACTGAAGTTTTCTTT
NA	NA	TRBV4-2	TRBJ1-4	CASSQDLLGGAGAEKLFF	TGTGCCAGCAGCCAAGATCTTCTCGGGGGCGCGGGTGCGGAAAAACTGTTTTTT
NA	TRBD2	TRBV29-1	TRBJ2-3	CSAQRLAAVTYTQYF	TGCAGCGCCCAACGTCTAGCGGCCGTCACATATACGCAGTATTTT
NA	NA	TRBV4-1	TRBJ2-1	CASSQGLKGSYNEQFF	TGCGCCAGCAGCCAAGGCCTAAAGGGGTCCTACAATGAGCAGTTCTTC
many	NA	TRBV6-5	TRBJ1-2	CASSYSANYGYTF	TGTGCCAGCAGTTACTCAGCTAACTATGGCTACACCTTC
many	NA	TRBV12-3/TRBV12-4	TRBJ2-6	CASSLRRTGANVLTF	TGTGCCAGCAGTTTAAGGCGTACTGGGGCCAACGTCCTGACTTTC
NA	TRBD2	TRBV29-1	TRBJ2-3	CSVEDQGTSSPTDTQYF	TGCAGCGTTGAAGATCAAGGGACTAGCAGCCCCACAGATACGCAGTATTTT